A selection of T cell receptor beta chains follows, all from one sample in a study of OX40 agonist ivuxolimab in advanced cancers. Sequencing used immunoSEQ multiplex PCR; TCRdb keeps in-frame clones, though not all of them. Of approximately 80,000 clones in the sample, about 85% were seen once. The sequencing here drew on CD4+ or CD8+ T cells sorted from blood, taken in a trial of the OX40 agonist ivuxolimab. Every receptor here comes from an adult with an advanced solid tumor such as melanoma, head and neck, liver or kidney cancer. Both conserved end residues are part of each CDR3. A D gene is named only where the DNA matches it firmly. Expanded clones are given a class, and other clones once, few, many or no size at all.

D	J	size	V	CDR3	DNA
TRBD2	TRBJ2-3	few	TRBV6-1	CASRLGRDTDTQYF	TGTGCCAGCCGGCTGGGGAGGGATACAGATACGCAGTATTTT
TRBD2	TRBJ2-1	once	TRBV28	CASSPVTLAGDDEQFF	TGTGCCAGCAGCCCCGTCACACTAGCGGGAGACGATGAGCAGTTCTTC
TRBD1	TRBJ2-3	.	TRBV28	CASSLPGQGTDTQYF	TGTGCCAGCAGTCTTCCGGGACAGGGCACAGATACGCAGTATTTT
.	TRBJ2-3	.	TRBV27	CASSPHAGTDTQYF	TGTGCCAGCAGTCCCCACGCCGGGACAGATACGCAGTATTTT
TRBD2	TRBJ2-2	.	TRBV6-6	CASRPLAEGLGELFF	TGTGCCAGCAGACCCCTAGCGGAGGGATTGGGGGAGCTGTTTTTT
.	TRBJ1-1	.	TRBV7-9	CASSWGNTEAFF	TGTGCCAGCAGCTGGGGCAACACTGAAGCTTTCTTT
TRBD1	TRBJ2-7	.	TRBV6-5	CASSYSIGGGVHEQYF	TGTGCCAGCAGTTACTCAATAGGGGGCGGAGTTCACGAGCAGTACTTC
TRBD1	TRBJ2-3	.	TRBV7-8	CASSPRRPGQGIPDTQYF	TGTGCCAGCAGCCCCAGGCGACCGGGACAGGGGATTCCAGATACGCAGTATTTT
TRBD2	TRBJ2-1	.	TRBV29-1	CSVEKTSGRGASYNEQFF	TGCAGCGTTGAGAAGACTAGCGGGCGAGGTGCCTCCTACAATGAGCAGTTCTTC
.	TRBJ2-5	.	TRBV6-5	CASRGPYQETQYF	TGTGCCAGCAGGGGCCCGTACCAAGAGACCCAGTACTTC
.	TRBJ2-1	.	TRBV7-2	CASTPIRGSSYNEQFF	TGTGCCAGCACCCCGATTCGGGGGAGCTCCTACAATGAGCAGTTCTTC
TRBD2	TRBJ2-1	.	TRBV5-1	CASSLREGSIGQFF	TGCGCCAGCAGCTTGCGGGAGGGATCAATTGGCCAGTTCTTC
.	TRBJ2-5	.	TRBV14	CASSQDGTSKYQETQYF	TGTGCCAGCAGCCAAGATGGGACATCCAAGTACCAAGAGACCCAGTACTTC
.	TRBJ2-3	once	TRBV27	CASSGLGSTDTQYF	TGTGCCAGCAGTGGTCTGGGATCCACAGATACGCAGTATTTT
.	TRBJ2-7	.	TRBV7-9	CASSPTLSYEQYF	TGTGCCAGCAGCCCTACTCTCTCCTACGAGCAGTACTTC
TRBD1	TRBJ2-7	.	TRBV5-1	CASSWGGDRVTYEQYF	TGCGCCAGCAGCTGGGGCGGGGACAGGGTGACCTACGAGCAGTACTTC
.	TRBJ2-1	once	TRBV25-1	CASSQAGTLDNEQFF	TGTGCCAGCAGTCAGGCCGGGACCCTGGACAATGAGCAGTTCTTC
TRBD1	TRBJ2-7	.	TRBV18	CASSPWDRGETNSNPYEQYF	TGTGCCAGCTCACCATGGGACAGGGGAGAAACTAACAGTAACCCCTACGAGCAGTACTTC
TRBD1	TRBJ1-4	.	TRBV6-1	CASRDRKNEKLFF	TGTGCCAGCAGGGACAGGAAGAATGAAAAACTGTTTTTT